The next 23 T cell receptor beta chains were all read from a single sample in a study of vaccination and CD4 T cells after COVID-19. Treatment reported: 10-day PBMC culture with coronavirus spike peptide pools or control peptides (ViraFEST assay). The antigens for these receptors are not known. Cultured CD4+ T cells had their DNA profiled by the Oncomine TCR Beta short-read assay. TCRdb used MiXCR to reprocess the PCR reads, holding one entry per CDR3 protein. The data contain some 15,000 distinct CDR3 sequences, about 42% of them singletons. Sequencing used cultured CD4+ T cells from blood. These receptors were collected from a human donor with COVID-19.

This clonotype has only one observation. The V gene is TRBV5-1, the J gene TRBJ1-2; D not resolved. This CDR3 comprises 15 residues. Trimming removed 0 bases from V and 1 base from J, with 10 bases in between. Looked up from germline, CDR1 is SGHRS and CDR2 is YFSETQ. The CDR3 nucleotides are TGCGCCAGCAGCTTGGTCGGGGAACTTAACTATGGCTACACCTTC. Protein product: CASSLVGELNYGYTF.

This clonotype has more than one count but fewer than ten. V usage is TRBV7-2 and J usage is TRBJ1-5; D ambiguous. Germline lookup yields CDR1 SGHTA and CDR2 FQGNSA. CDR3 length: 17 amino acids. The V end was cut by 5 bases, the J end by 4 bases, with 21 bases between. The DNA for the CDR3 is TGTGCCAGCAGCCACTCCCATACACCAAGGGCGAATCAGCCCCAGCATTTT. Encoded protein: CASSHSHTPRANQPQHF.

The CDR3 region is CASRDRGPFREQYF. The CDR3 DNA reads as TGTGCCAGCAGAGACAGGGGGCCATTTCGAGAGCAGTACTTC. The chain couples TRBV27 to TRBJ2-7, with 10 bases fitting TRBD1. The CDR3 is 14 amino acids. CDR1 and CDR2 (germline): MNHEY, SMNVEV (reference sequence). J lost 7 bases, V lost 6 bases, and 9 bases had no gene match.

The V call is TRBV24-1, the J call TRBJ2-5; D gene unclear. CDR1 is KGHDR and CDR2 is SFDVKD in the germline V gene. V was shortened by 0 bases and J by 4 bases, with 8 bases between the two germline ends. The CDR3 has 14 amino acids. The CDR3 DNA reads as TGTGCCACCAGTGATTTGAGGGTGGGAGAGACCCAGTACTTC. Encoded protein: CATSDLRVGETQYF.

This clonotype showed up just a few times. CDR3 region: CAISGGGGTDTQYF. CDR3 DNA: TGTGCCATCAGTGGGGGGGGCGGCACAGATACGCAGTATTTT. This chain joins TRBV10-3 and TRBJ2-3, with D maybe TRBD2 (7 bases). The V end was cut by 4 bases, the J end by 1 base, with 9 bases between. This CDR3 is built from 14 residues. CDR1 and CDR2 from the germline V gene are ENHRY and SYGVKD.

This chain joins TRBV12-5 and TRBJ1-2; D remains ambiguous. V shed 1 base and J shed 4 bases, with 19 bases lying between them. Germline CDR1 and CDR2: LGHNT and FRNRAP. The CDR3 is made up of 17 amino acids. The CDR3 DNA reads as TGTGCTAGTGGTTTGGCCCCCCAGCGGCGATTGGGCTATGGCTACACCTTC. Protein: CASGLAPQRRLGYGYTF.

The rearrangement uses TRBV19 and TRBJ2-7; 14 positions agree with TRBD2. V lost 5 bases, J lost 5 bases, and 11 bases stayed unmatched. Germline CDR1 and CDR2: LNHDA and SQIVND (reference sequence). The CDR3 covers 17 residues. The CDR3 nucleotides are TGTGCCAGTAGTTGGGGTACCGGGACTAGCGGGGGAAACGAGCAGTACTTC. Translated, it gives CASSWGTGTSGGNEQYF.

The chain is built from TRBV2 and TRBJ2-7, with 10 bases lining up with TRBD1. The CDR3 runs to 14 residues. Germline values: CDR1 SNHLY, CDR2 FYNNEI. Unmatched junction bases numbered 11, after V lost 9 bases and J lost 6 bases. The CDR3 DNA reads as TGTGCCAGGCGACGGACAGGGGGGATCGGCGAGCAGTACTTC. Translating gives CARRRTGGIGEQYF. Together with reference TRBV2 and TRBJ2-7, the CDR3 gives the full variable domain: EPEVTQTPSHQVTQMGQEVILRCVPISNHLYFYWYRQILGQKVEFLVSFYNNEISEKSEIFDDQFSVERPDGSNFTLKIRSTKLEDSAMYFCARRRTGGIGEQYFGPGTRLTVT.

The chain employs TRBV11-2 and TRBJ2-5, with 9 bases lining up with TRBD1. This CDR3 contains 14 residues. V lost 5 bases and J lost 6; bases outside the gene matches: 7. Looked up from germline, CDR1 is SGHAT and CDR2 is FQNNGV. CDR3 DNA sequence: TGTGCCAGCAGCGGAGGACAGGGGAGGCAGACCCAGTACTTC. This translates into CASSGGQGRQTQYF.

The chain has TRBV6-1 and TRBJ1-3; 7 bases are a match to TRBD1. This CDR3 has 16 residues. Trimming took 6 bases from V and 4 from J; bases not matched to a gene: 12. Germline V CDR1 and CDR2: MNHNS, SASEGT. CDR3 sequence reads: CASRERQGVSGNTIYF. CDR3 in DNA: TGTGCCAGCAGGGAACGCCAGGGGGTATCCGGAAACACCATATATTTT.

V is TRBV7-9 and J is TRBJ2-3; TRBD2 agrees at 9 bases. Germline assignment: CDR1 SEHNR and CDR2 FQNEAQ (reference sequence). With V trimmed by 5 bases and J by 2 bases, 8 bases remained unmatched. The CDR3 consists of 16 residues. The CDR3: CASSPQTSGLTDTQYF. For the CDR3, the DNA is TGTGCCAGCAGCCCGCAGACTAGCGGCCTCACAGATACGCAGTATTTT.

This clonotype was observed a few times. V is TRBV7-2 and J is TRBJ1-2, with D tentatively TRBD1 (6 bases). Trimming cost V 1 base and J 4 bases, with 19 bases left between them. Germline V gene lookup returns CDR1 SGHTA and CDR2 FQGNSA. The CDR3 has 17 residues. CDR3 nucleotide sequence: TGTGCCAGCAGCTTAGTGGGAACAGGGACGAGGGGCTATGGCTACACCTTC. It translates to CASSLVGTGTRGYGYTF.

The genes are TRBV20-1 and TRBJ2-7; TRBD2 aligns across 8 bases. The V segment lost 4 bases and the J segment 7 bases; nucleotides outside the gene matches: 15. The CDR3 is 15 amino acids. From germline, CDR1 is DFQATT and CDR2 SNEGSKA (reference sequence). CDR3 in DNA: TGCAGTGCTAAACGAGCGGGGGACGGCTACTTTGAGCAGTACTTC. Its translation is CSAKRAGDGYFEQYF.

V and J are TRBV6-2 or TRBV6-3 and TRBJ1-2, with D unresolved. From germline, CDR1 is MNHEY and CDR2 SVGEGT. The V end lost 6 bases, the J end lost 4 bases, and 21 bases lay between the germline ends. The CDR3 runs 16 residues. The CDR3: CASSEPRRAQSYGYTF. Here the CDR3 DNA reads TGTGCCAGCAGCGAACCACGGAGGGCGCAATCCTATGGCTACACCTTC.

V is TRBV2 and J is TRBJ1-5; 8 bases match TRBD1. Germline CDR1 and CDR2: SNHLY and FYNNEI. The CDR3 spans 16 residues. J gave up 2 bases and V 3 bases, and 6 bases lay outside the gene matches. The CDR3 coding sequence is TGTGCCAGCAGTGATCGGACAGGGTGGGGCAATCAGCCCCAGCATTTT. Translated, it gives CASSDRTGWGNQPQHF.

This clonotype turned up a few times. In DNA, the CDR3 is TGCAGTGCTGTTAAGGGGGCAGCCAAAAACATTCAGTACTTC. Protein: CSAVKGAAKNIQYF. The gene calls are TRBV20-1 and TRBJ2-4; 7 nucleotides align to TRBD1. There are 14 residues in the CDR3. Germline values: CDR1 DFQATT, CDR2 SNEGSKA (reference sequence). Unmatched junction bases numbered 4, after V lost 5 bases and J lost 0 bases.

The rearrangement uses TRBV5-8 and TRBJ2-5, with 8 bases that match TRBD1. This CDR3 has 16 amino acids. CDR1 is SGHTS, CDR2 YDEGEE, per germline. V trimming: 1 base; J trimming: 5 bases; junction bases outside the gene matches: 10. This CDR3 reads CASSLPRRGRSETQYF. The DNA of the CDR3 is TGTGCCAGCAGCTTGCCTCGCAGGGGGCGTTCGGAGACCCAGTACTTC.

Only a few counts were recorded for this clonotype. The chain uses TRBV20-1 and TRBJ1-3, with D unclear. The CDR3 length is 14 residues. Trimming left V 2 bases short and J 4 bases short, with 12 bases between. Germline-derived CDR1 and CDR2 are DFQATT and SNEGSKA (reference sequence). For the CDR3, the DNA is TGCAGTGCTAGACCCCGCCAGCCCGGAAACACCATATATTTT. Its translation: CSARPRQPGNTIYF.

The V and J genes are TRBV19 and TRBJ2-7; D ambiguous. CDR1 LNHDA and CDR2 SQIVND come from the germline V gene (reference sequence). The V end lost 6 bases, the J end lost 4 bases, and 13 bases lay between the germline ends. This CDR3 region has 13 residues. Here the CDR3 DNA reads TGTGCCAGTAGCCCGGGCCTTGAGTACGAGCAGTACTTC. Translation gives CASSPGLEYEQYF.

This clonotype appeared a few times. This chain joins TRBV10-3 and TRBJ1-1; D is uncertain. Germline lookup yields CDR1 ENHRY and CDR2 SYGVKD. The CDR3 consists of 14 residues. V lost 4 bases to trimming and J lost 4 bases, with 13 bases between them. CDR3 DNA sequence: TGTGCCATCAGTGCCCAGGAAAGAGGCACTGAAGCTTTCTTT. Its protein product is CAISAQERGTEAFF.

The CDR3 reads CASRRARTGAPNIQYF. CDR3 bases: TGTGCCAGCAGACGCGCCCGGACAGGGGCTCCAAACATTCAGTACTTC. The gene calls are TRBV6-1 and TRBJ2-4, with TRBD1 identical over 9 bases. J was trimmed by 6 bases and V by 6 bases; bases with no gene match: 12. CDR3 length equals 16 residues. Germline values: CDR1 MNHNS, CDR2 SASEGT.

This clonotype has a handful of counts. The gene calls are TRBV11-2 and TRBJ2-3; D is uncertain. This CDR3 region has 14 residues. V was cut by 2 bases and J by 0 bases, with 6 bases left in between. Per germline, CDR1 SGHAT and CDR2 FQNNGV. The CDR3 sequence is CASSLYASTDTQYF. The DNA of the CDR3 is TGTGCCAGCAGCTTATATGCTAGCACAGATACGCAGTATTTT.

J is TRBJ2-5 and V is TRBV7-2; TRBD2 matches 10 bases. The CDR3 runs 15 residues. V trimming: 5 bases; J trimming: 6 bases; junction bases outside the gene matches: 9. The germline gives CDR1 SGHTA, CDR2 FQGNSA. The CDR3 reads CASSRSGGAGKTQYF. The CDR3 DNA is TGTGCCAGCAGCCGAAGCGGGGGGGCCGGGAAGACCCAGTACTTC.